Reported below is one TCR beta chain. The data derive from a study of cytomegalovirus exposure and HLA in healthy donors. CDR3 length: 14 amino acids. V trimming: 4 bases; J trimming: 6 bases; junction bases outside the gene matches: 9. Germline V CDR1 and CDR2: SGHRS, YFSETQ. It was with 60 Vbeta and 13 Jbeta primers that the PCR ran. Only in-frame clones appear in the TCRdb table, and some are missing; sequencing was by immunoSEQ multiplex PCR. The sample records about 180,000 clones, 82% being singletons. The chain couples TRBV5-1 to TRBJ1-2; 7 nucleotides line up with TRBD1. This receptor was obtained from a man aged 35-49 years in good health and CMV-seronegative. Sequenced: PBMCs. DNA for the CDR3: TGCGCCAGCAGCCTAGGACAGGCCCCAGATGGCTACACCTTC. The encoded protein is CASSLGQAPDGYTF.